The rows below give T cell receptor beta chains drawn from one sample of a study of response to subunit inactivated influenza vaccine. Each CDR3 protein gets one entry after TCRdb re-called the RT-PCR reads with MiXCR. The table includes hundreds of thousands of distinct CDR3 sequences, 18% detected once. The sequenced sample was PBMCs from blood, obtained more than 4 days after vaccination. The origin of the receptors is a man aged 50-60 years who received an inactivated influenza vaccine. CDR3s include the opening cysteine and the closing phenylalanine or tryptophan. Each record gives: J gene, V gene, D gene, clone size, CDR3 DNA, CDR3 protein. The D gene is left open where the match is weak. Where a row states a size, it is once, few, many or the class of an expanded clone; other rows omit it.

j_gene: TRBJ2-3; v_gene: TRBV5-1; d_gene: TRBD2; abundance: -; CDR3nt: TGCGCCAGCAGCTTGAAACTAGCGGGCAACACAGATACGCAGTATTTT; CDR3aa: CASSLKLAGNTDTQYF
j_gene: TRBJ2-7; v_gene: TRBV20-1; d_gene: TRBD1; abundance: few; CDR3nt: TGCAGTGGTGACCCGGGACAGAGCGACGAGCAGTACTTC; CDR3aa: CSGDPGQSDEQYF
j_gene: TRBJ1-5; v_gene: TRBV27; d_gene: TRBD1; abundance: -; CDR3nt: TGTGCCAGCAGCTTACGTTGGGCGACAGGGGTTAGCAATCAGCCCCAGCATTTT; CDR3aa: CASSLRWATGVSNQPQHF
j_gene: TRBJ2-5; v_gene: TRBV5-6; d_gene: -; abundance: -; CDR3nt: TGTGCCAGCAGCTTGGAAGTTGCTCAGGGCCGAGAGACCCAGTACTTC; CDR3aa: CASSLEVAQGRETQYF
j_gene: TRBJ2-2; v_gene: TRBV2; d_gene: TRBD1; abundance: -; CDR3nt: TGTGCCAGCGGACAGGGGGCTTTGAGCACCGGGGAGCTGTTTTTT; CDR3aa: CASGQGALSTGELFF
j_gene: TRBJ1-5; v_gene: TRBV30; d_gene: -; abundance: few; CDR3nt: TGTGCCTGGAGTGTAACGGGCTTCGGCAATCAGCCCCAGCATTTT; CDR3aa: CAWSVTGFGNQPQHF
j_gene: TRBJ2-1; v_gene: TRBV11-2; d_gene: TRBD2; abundance: -; CDR3nt: TGTGCCAGCAGCTTACCTAGCGGGGGCCCCAGGCAGTTCTTC; CDR3aa: CASSLPSGGPRQFF
j_gene: TRBJ2-3; v_gene: TRBV11-1; d_gene: -; abundance: few; CDR3nt: TGTGCCAGCAGCTTTCCTGGGAGTCAGGGCTTCACAGATACGCAGTATTTT; CDR3aa: CASSFPGSQGFTDTQYF
j_gene: TRBJ2-2; v_gene: TRBV20-1; d_gene: TRBD2; abundance: -; CDR3nt: TGCAGTGCTAGAGACGTGGGGAGGGGCCCCAACACCGGGGAGCTGTTTTTT; CDR3aa: CSARDVGRGPNTGELFF
j_gene: TRBJ2-5; v_gene: TRBV5-5; d_gene: TRBD2; abundance: -; CDR3nt: TGTGCCAGCAGCAAGCAGGTCGGGACGGGAGGAGAGACCCAGTACTTC; CDR3aa: CASSKQVGTGGETQYF
j_gene: TRBJ2-3; v_gene: TRBV3-1; d_gene: TRBD2; abundance: few; CDR3nt: TGTGCCAGCAGCTACGAAGGAGAAGCGGGGGTAGATACGCAGTATTTT; CDR3aa: CASSYEGEAGVDTQYF
j_gene: TRBJ2-7; v_gene: TRBV10-3; d_gene: TRBD2; abundance: -; CDR3nt: TGTGCCATCAGGGGAGCGGGAGTGAGGCACGAGCAGTACTTC; CDR3aa: CAIRGAGVRHEQYF
j_gene: TRBJ1-1; v_gene: TRBV6-1; d_gene: -; abundance: -; CDR3nt: TGTGCCAGCAGCTCACCAGCCCTGGGACGGAGGAACACTGAAGCTTTCTTT; CDR3aa: CASSSPALGRRNTEAFF
j_gene: TRBJ1-5; v_gene: TRBV20-1; d_gene: -; abundance: -; CDR3nt: TGCAGTGCCCCGGGGTCGTACAATCAGCCCCAGCATTTT; CDR3aa: CSAPGSYNQPQHF
j_gene: TRBJ1-5; v_gene: TRBV28; d_gene: -; abundance: once; CDR3nt: TGTGCCACTGATTCGGACCTCCGGCCCCAGCATTTT; CDR3aa: CATDSDLRPQHF
j_gene: TRBJ2-1; v_gene: TRBV6-2/TRBV6-3; d_gene: TRBD2; abundance: -; CDR3nt: TGTGCCAGCAGATCTGCGGGACTAGAGGGAGGCTCCTACAATGAGCAGTTCTTC; CDR3aa: CASRSAGLEGGSYNEQFF
j_gene: TRBJ2-7; v_gene: TRBV4-3; d_gene: -; abundance: few; CDR3nt: TGCGCCAGCAGCCAAGGTCACGACAGGCTTAGCTCCTACGAGCAGTACTTC; CDR3aa: CASSQGHDRLSSYEQYF
j_gene: TRBJ2-3; v_gene: TRBV4-1; d_gene: -; abundance: -; CDR3nt: TGCGCCAGCAGCCAAGTCGGGCAGGCGCAGTATTTT; CDR3aa: CASSQVGQAQYF
j_gene: TRBJ1-1; v_gene: TRBV29-1; d_gene: -; abundance: few; CDR3nt: TGCAGCGTTGAGGGGCCGAACACTGAAGCTTTCTTT; CDR3aa: CSVEGPNTEAFF
j_gene: TRBJ2-2; v_gene: TRBV27; d_gene: -; abundance: many; CDR3nt: TGTGCCAGCAGCTCGTCGAACACCGGGGAGCTGTTTTTT; CDR3aa: CASSSSNTGELFF
j_gene: TRBJ2-3; v_gene: TRBV20-1; d_gene: TRBD2; abundance: once; CDR3nt: TGCAGTGCATTCGGGACTAGCGATGGTACGCAGTATTTT; CDR3aa: CSAFGTSDGTQYF
j_gene: TRBJ2-2; v_gene: TRBV29-1; d_gene: -; abundance: many; CDR3nt: TGCAGCGTCCGTGCGGGACTCCCCGGGGAGCTGTTTTTT; CDR3aa: CSVRAGLPGELFF
j_gene: TRBJ2-7; v_gene: TRBV18; d_gene: -; abundance: -; CDR3nt: TGTGCCAGCTCACCATCACTCAGGGACTACGAGCAGTACTTC; CDR3aa: CASSPSLRDYEQYF
j_gene: TRBJ2-3; v_gene: TRBV20-1; d_gene: TRBD2; abundance: -; CDR3nt: TGCAGTGCTAGATTATTAGGACTAGCGGCAGTAAGTGATACGCAGTATTTT; CDR3aa: CSARLLGLAAVSDTQYF
j_gene: TRBJ2-2; v_gene: TRBV6-5; d_gene: TRBD1; abundance: few; CDR3nt: TGTGCCAGCAGTTATTCCGACAGGGGGAGGGCCGGGGAGCTGTTTTTT; CDR3aa: CASSYSDRGRAGELFF
j_gene: TRBJ2-3; v_gene: TRBV24-1; d_gene: TRBD1; abundance: -; CDR3nt: TGTGCCACCAGCACTAATCTCGTACAGGGGGCGAGAGATACGCAGTATTTT; CDR3aa: CATSTNLVQGARDTQYF
j_gene: TRBJ2-5; v_gene: TRBV20-1; d_gene: -; abundance: -; CDR3nt: TGCAGTGCTAGACCCTCCAACGTGGCCAGGGGGACTCAAGAGACCCAGTACTTC; CDR3aa: CSARPSNVARGTQETQYF
j_gene: TRBJ2-7; v_gene: TRBV6-2/TRBV6-3; d_gene: TRBD1; abundance: few; CDR3nt: TGTGCCAGCAGTTATTGGAGGACAGGGAGGTACGAGCAGTACTTC; CDR3aa: CASSYWRTGRYEQYF
j_gene: TRBJ2-4; v_gene: TRBV5-1; d_gene: TRBD2; abundance: -; CDR3nt: TGCGCCAGCAGCTTGGGTGCTAGCGGGTCTGCAACTACCAGAAACATTCAGTACTTC; CDR3aa: CASSLGASGSATTRNIQYF
j_gene: TRBJ1-4; v_gene: TRBV30; d_gene: -; abundance: -; CDR3nt: TGTGCCTGGAGTGTTAAGCTTAATGAAAAACTGTTTTTT; CDR3aa: CAWSVKLNEKLFF
j_gene: TRBJ2-7; v_gene: TRBV7-2; d_gene: -; abundance: -; CDR3nt: TGTGCCAGCAGCTTCACCCCCTCTGAGCAGTACTTC; CDR3aa: CASSFTPSEQYF
j_gene: TRBJ1-2; v_gene: TRBV10-3; d_gene: -; abundance: -; CDR3nt: TGTGCCATCAGTGAGTCAGCATGGGCGAGGGGCTACACCTTC; CDR3aa: CAISESAWARGYTF
j_gene: TRBJ2-1; v_gene: TRBV27; d_gene: -; abundance: many; CDR3nt: TGTGCCAGCAACCTACTAAGTCCTACGGGATTGGAGCAGTTCTTC; CDR3aa: CASNLLSPTGLEQFF
j_gene: TRBJ2-2; v_gene: TRBV11-2; d_gene: -; abundance: -; CDR3nt: TGTGCCAGCAGCCCAATGCGGAGCAACACCGGGGAGCTGTTTTTT; CDR3aa: CASSPMRSNTGELFF
j_gene: TRBJ2-1; v_gene: TRBV15; d_gene: TRBD2; abundance: -; CDR3nt: TGTGCCACCAGCAGATCACCGACTAGCGGGCCTTACAATGAGCAGTTCTTC; CDR3aa: CATSRSPTSGPYNEQFF
j_gene: TRBJ1-2; v_gene: TRBV7-2; d_gene: TRBD1; abundance: -; CDR3nt: TGTGCCAGCAGCTTAGCTTCCGACAGGGTGGATGGCTACACCTTC; CDR3aa: CASSLASDRVDGYTF
j_gene: TRBJ1-6; v_gene: TRBV6-1; d_gene: -; abundance: few; CDR3nt: TGTGCCAGCAGGGACATCTACTATAATTCACCCCTCCACTTT; CDR3aa: CASRDIYYNSPLHF
j_gene: TRBJ2-1; v_gene: TRBV9; d_gene: -; abundance: few; CDR3nt: TGTGCCAGCAGCGTAGATCGGGGAAACCAGTTCTTC; CDR3aa: CASSVDRGNQFF
j_gene: TRBJ1-4; v_gene: TRBV14; d_gene: -; abundance: many; CDR3nt: TGTGCCAGCAGCCAATTGCGGGGGTCGGATGAAAAACTGTTTTTT; CDR3aa: CASSQLRGSDEKLFF
j_gene: TRBJ2-3; v_gene: TRBV3-1; d_gene: -; abundance: -; CDR3nt: TGTGCCAGCAGCCAAGTGGCGGGATGGTACACAGATACGCAGTATTTT; CDR3aa: CASSQVAGWYTDTQYF
j_gene: TRBJ2-7; v_gene: TRBV3-1; d_gene: TRBD1; abundance: -; CDR3nt: TGTGCCAGCAGCCAATCGGACAGGGGGAACCACGAGCAGTACTTC; CDR3aa: CASSQSDRGNHEQYF
j_gene: TRBJ1-6; v_gene: TRBV7-9; d_gene: -; abundance: -; CDR3nt: TGTGCCAGCAGCTTAGTATTCGATGGTCCCCTCCACTTT; CDR3aa: CASSLVFDGPLHF
j_gene: TRBJ2-7; v_gene: TRBV7-6; d_gene: -; abundance: -; CDR3nt: TGTGCCAGCAGCTTAACGGAGATGTCTGTGCAGCAGTACTTC; CDR3aa: CASSLTEMSVQQYF
j_gene: TRBJ2-3; v_gene: TRBV21-1; d_gene: -; abundance: -; CDR3nt: TGTGCCAGCAGCAAATTGGAGGACAGGGGTTTCGATACGCAGTATTTT; CDR3aa: CASSKLEDRGFDTQYF
j_gene: TRBJ2-7; v_gene: TRBV20-1; d_gene: -; abundance: few; CDR3nt: TGCAGTGCTAGAGCTGAGGATGAGGAGAGCTCCTACGAGCAGTACTTC; CDR3aa: CSARAEDEESSYEQYF
j_gene: TRBJ2-1; v_gene: TRBV5-1; d_gene: -; abundance: -; CDR3nt: TGCGCCAGCAGAAAACAGGCTGCGACCTACAATGAGCAGTTCTTC; CDR3aa: CASRKQAATYNEQFF
j_gene: TRBJ2-3; v_gene: TRBV5-1; d_gene: -; abundance: -; CDR3nt: TGCGCCAGCAGCGCACAGCGGGCCGCGGGGGATACGCAGTATTTT; CDR3aa: CASSAQRAAGDTQYF
j_gene: TRBJ1-2; v_gene: TRBV5-1; d_gene: -; abundance: -; CDR3nt: TGCGCCAGCAGCTTGGACAGGGCTGGAGTCTATGGCTACACCTTC; CDR3aa: CASSLDRAGVYGYTF
j_gene: TRBJ2-5; v_gene: TRBV20-1; d_gene: TRBD1; abundance: -; CDR3nt: TGCAGTGTTCAACAGGGGAGCATGGAGACCCAGTACTTC; CDR3aa: CSVQQGSMETQYF
j_gene: TRBJ2-6; v_gene: TRBV5-6; d_gene: -; abundance: many; CDR3nt: TGTGCCAGCAGTTTTGGCGGTGGGGCCAACGTCCTGACTTTC; CDR3aa: CASSFGGGANVLTF
j_gene: TRBJ1-2; v_gene: TRBV25-1; d_gene: -; abundance: few; CDR3nt: TGTGCCAGCAGAGACTCCGGGACTCGTGGCTACACCTTC; CDR3aa: CASRDSGTRGYTF
j_gene: TRBJ2-2; v_gene: TRBV20-1; d_gene: -; abundance: -; CDR3nt: TGCAGTGCTTCCCGGACAGCGGATGGCACCGGGGAGCTGTTTTTT; CDR3aa: CSASRTADGTGELFF
j_gene: TRBJ2-7; v_gene: TRBV11-1; d_gene: TRBD2; abundance: -; CDR3nt: TGTGCCAGCAGCACCCCTACCCCGACTAGCGGGAGTAGAGGCGAGCAGTACTTC; CDR3aa: CASSTPTPTSGSRGEQYF